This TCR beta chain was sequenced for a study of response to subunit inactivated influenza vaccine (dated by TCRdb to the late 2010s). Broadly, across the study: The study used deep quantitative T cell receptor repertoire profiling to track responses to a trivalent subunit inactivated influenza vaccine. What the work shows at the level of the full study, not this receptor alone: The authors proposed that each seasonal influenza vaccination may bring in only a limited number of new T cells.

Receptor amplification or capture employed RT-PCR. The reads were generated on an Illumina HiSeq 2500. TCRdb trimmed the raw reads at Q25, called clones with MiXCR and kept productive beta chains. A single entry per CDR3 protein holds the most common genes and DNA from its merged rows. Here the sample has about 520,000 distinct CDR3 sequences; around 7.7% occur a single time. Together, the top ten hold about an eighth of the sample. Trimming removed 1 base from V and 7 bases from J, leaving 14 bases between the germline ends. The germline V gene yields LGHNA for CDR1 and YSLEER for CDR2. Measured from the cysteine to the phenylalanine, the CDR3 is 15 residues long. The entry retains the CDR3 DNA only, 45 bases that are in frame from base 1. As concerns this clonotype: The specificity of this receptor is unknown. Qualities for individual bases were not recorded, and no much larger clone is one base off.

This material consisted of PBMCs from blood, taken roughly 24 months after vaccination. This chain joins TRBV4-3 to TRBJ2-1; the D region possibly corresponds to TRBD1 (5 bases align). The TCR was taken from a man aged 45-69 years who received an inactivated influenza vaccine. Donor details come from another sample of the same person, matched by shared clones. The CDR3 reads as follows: CASSQVAGSANEQFF. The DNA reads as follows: TGCGCCAGCAGCCAAGTGGCAGGGTCAGCAAATGAGCAGTTCTTC.